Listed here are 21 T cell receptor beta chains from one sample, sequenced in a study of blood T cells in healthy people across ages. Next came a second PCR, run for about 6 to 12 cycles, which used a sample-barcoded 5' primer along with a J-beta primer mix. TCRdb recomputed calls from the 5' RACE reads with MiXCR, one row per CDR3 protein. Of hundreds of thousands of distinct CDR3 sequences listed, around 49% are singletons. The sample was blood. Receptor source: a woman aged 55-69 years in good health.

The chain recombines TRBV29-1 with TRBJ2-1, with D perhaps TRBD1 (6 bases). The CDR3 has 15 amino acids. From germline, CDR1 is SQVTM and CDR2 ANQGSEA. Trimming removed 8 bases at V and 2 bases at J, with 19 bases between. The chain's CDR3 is CSPLGGPRAYNEQFF. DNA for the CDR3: TGCAGCCCCTTAGGGGGACCAAGGGCCTACAATGAGCAGTTCTTC.

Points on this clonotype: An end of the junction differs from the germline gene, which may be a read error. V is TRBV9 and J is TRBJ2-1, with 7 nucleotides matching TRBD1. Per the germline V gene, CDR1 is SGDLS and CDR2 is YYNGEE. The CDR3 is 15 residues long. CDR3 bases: TGTGCCGGCAGCGTACAGGGGATGGGCTACAATGAGCAGTTCTTC. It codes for CAGSVQGMGYNEQFF.

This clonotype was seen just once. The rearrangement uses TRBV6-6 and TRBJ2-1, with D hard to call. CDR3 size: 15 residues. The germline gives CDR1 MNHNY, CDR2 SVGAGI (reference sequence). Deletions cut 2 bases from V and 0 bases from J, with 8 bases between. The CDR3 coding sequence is TGTGCCAGCAGTTACGTCAGCGACTCCTACAATGAGCAGTTCTTC. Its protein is CASSYVSDSYNEQFF.

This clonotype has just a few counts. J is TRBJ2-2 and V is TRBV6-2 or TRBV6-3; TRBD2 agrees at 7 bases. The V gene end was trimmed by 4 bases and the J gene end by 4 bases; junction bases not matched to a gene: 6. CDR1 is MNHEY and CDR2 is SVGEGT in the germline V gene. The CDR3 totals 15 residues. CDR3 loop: CASSSAGVGTGELFF. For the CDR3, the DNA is TGTGCCAGCAGTTCGGCGGGAGTCGGCACCGGGGAGCTGTTTTTT.

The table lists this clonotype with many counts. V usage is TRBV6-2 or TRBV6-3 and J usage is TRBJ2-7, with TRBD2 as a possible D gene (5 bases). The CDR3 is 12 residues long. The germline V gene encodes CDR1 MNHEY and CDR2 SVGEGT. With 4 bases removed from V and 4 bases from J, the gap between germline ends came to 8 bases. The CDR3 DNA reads TGTGCCAGCAGTTCGGGAAGGTACGAGCAGTACTTC. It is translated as CASSSGRYEQYF.

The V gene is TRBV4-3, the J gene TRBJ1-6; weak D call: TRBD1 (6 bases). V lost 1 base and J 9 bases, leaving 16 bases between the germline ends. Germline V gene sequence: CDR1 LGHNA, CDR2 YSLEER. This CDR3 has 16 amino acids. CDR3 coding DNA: TGCGCCAGCAGCCAAGGACAATCGGGGGCGGGTTCACCCCTCCACTTT. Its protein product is CASSQGQSGAGSPLHF.

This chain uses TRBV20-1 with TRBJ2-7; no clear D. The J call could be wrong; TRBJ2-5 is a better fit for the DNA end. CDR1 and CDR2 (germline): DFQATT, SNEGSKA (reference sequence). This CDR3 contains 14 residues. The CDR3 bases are TGCAGTGCTAGAGGAGAGCAGAAAGAAGAGACCCAGTACTTC. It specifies CSARGEQKEETQYF.

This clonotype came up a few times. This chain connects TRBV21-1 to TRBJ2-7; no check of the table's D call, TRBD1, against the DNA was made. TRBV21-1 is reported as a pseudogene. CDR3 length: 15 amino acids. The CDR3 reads CASSKDSRKDYEQYF. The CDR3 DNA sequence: TGTGCCAGCAGCAAGGACAGCCGGAAAGACTACGAGCAGTACTTC.

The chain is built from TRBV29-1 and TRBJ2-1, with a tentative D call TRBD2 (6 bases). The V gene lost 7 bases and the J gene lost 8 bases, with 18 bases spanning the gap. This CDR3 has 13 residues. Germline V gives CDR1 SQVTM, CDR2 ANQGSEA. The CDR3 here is CSDLPPSEDEQFF. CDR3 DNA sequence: TGCAGCGACCTCCCCCCTAGCGAGGATGAGCAGTTCTTC.

The CDR3 is CASSAGLAPNTQYF. In nucleotides, the CDR3 is TGTGCCAGCAGCGCAGGACTAGCGCCAAATACGCAGTATTTT. The genes are TRBV9 and TRBJ2-3, with 9 bases fitting TRBD2. The trim removed 3 bases at V and 7 bases at J, leaving 6 bases unmatched. Germline-derived CDR1 and CDR2 are SGDLS and YYNGEE. CDR3 length: 14 amino acids. Filled out from reference TRBV9 and TRBJ2-3, the complete variable domain reads DSGVTQTPKHLITATGQRVTLRCSPRSGDLSVYWYQQSLDQGLQFLIQYYNGEERAKGNILERFSAQQFPDLHSELNLSSLELGDSALYFCASSAGLAPNTQYFGPGTRLTVL.

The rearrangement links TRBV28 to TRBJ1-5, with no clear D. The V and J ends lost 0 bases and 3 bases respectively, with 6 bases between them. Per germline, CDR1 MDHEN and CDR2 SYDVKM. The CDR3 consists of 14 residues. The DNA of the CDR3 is TGTGCCAGCAGTTTATGGGGAATCAATCAGCCCCAGCATTTT. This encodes CASSLWGINQPQHF. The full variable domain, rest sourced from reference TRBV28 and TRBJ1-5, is DVKVTQSSRYLVKRTGEKVFLECVQDMDHENMFWYRQDPGLGLRLIYFSYDVKMKEKGDIPEGYSVSREKKERFSLILESASTNQTSMYLCASSLWGINQPQHFGDGTRLSIL.

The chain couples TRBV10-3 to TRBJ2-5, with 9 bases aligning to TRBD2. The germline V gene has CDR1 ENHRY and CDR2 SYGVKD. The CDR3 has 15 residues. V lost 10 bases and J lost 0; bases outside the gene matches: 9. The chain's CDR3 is CATDTAGGYQETQYF. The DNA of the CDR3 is TGTGCCACCGATACGGCGGGAGGGTACCAAGAGACCCAGTACTTC.

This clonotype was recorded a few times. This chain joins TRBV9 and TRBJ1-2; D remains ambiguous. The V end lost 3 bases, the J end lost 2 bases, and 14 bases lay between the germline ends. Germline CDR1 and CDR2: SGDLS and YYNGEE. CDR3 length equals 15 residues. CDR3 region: CASSAGNYLNYGYTF. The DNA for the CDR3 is TGTGCCAGCAGCGCCGGGAATTATTTGAACTATGGCTACACCTTC.

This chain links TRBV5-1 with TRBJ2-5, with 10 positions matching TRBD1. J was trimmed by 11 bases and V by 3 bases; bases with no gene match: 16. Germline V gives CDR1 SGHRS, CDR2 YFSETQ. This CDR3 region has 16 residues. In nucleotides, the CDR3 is TGCGCCAGCAGCTGGGGGGACAGGGGCTCCTACAATGAGCAGTACTTC. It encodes CASSWGDRGSYNEQYF.

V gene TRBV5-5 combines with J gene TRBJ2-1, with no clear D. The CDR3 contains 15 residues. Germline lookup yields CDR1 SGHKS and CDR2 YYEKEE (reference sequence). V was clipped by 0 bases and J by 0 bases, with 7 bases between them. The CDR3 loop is CASSLGAYSYNEQFF. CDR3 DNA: TGTGCCAGCAGCTTGGGAGCCTACTCCTACAATGAGCAGTTCTTC.

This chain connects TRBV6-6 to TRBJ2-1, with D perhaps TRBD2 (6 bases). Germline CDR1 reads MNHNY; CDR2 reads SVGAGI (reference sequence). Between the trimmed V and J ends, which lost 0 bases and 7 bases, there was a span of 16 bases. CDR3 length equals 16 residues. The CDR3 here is CASSYSSGLMGNEQFF. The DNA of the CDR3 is TGTGCCAGCAGTTACTCATCTGGACTAATGGGTAATGAGCAGTTCTTC.

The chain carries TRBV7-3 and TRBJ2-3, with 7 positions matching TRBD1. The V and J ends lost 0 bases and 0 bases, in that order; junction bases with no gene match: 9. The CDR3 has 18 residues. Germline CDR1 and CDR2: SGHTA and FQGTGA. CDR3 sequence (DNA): TGTGCCAGCAGCTTAACAGGGCGACAGGGACCTAGCACAGATACGCAGTATTTT. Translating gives CASSLTGRQGPSTDTQYF.

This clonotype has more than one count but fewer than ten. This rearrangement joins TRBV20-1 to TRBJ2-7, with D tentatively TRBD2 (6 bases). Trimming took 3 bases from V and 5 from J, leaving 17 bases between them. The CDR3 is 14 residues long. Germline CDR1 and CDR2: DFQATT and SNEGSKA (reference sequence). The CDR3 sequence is CSASTRGNGDEQYF. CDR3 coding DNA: TGCAGTGCTAGTACCCGGGGGAACGGCGACGAGCAGTACTTC.

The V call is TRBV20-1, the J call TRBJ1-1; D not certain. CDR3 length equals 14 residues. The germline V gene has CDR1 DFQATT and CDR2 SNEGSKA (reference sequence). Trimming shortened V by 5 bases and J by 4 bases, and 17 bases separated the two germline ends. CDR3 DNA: TGCAGTGCTCGGCGGTCCGGCGGCACCACTGAAGCTTTCTTT. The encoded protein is CSARRSGGTTEAFF.

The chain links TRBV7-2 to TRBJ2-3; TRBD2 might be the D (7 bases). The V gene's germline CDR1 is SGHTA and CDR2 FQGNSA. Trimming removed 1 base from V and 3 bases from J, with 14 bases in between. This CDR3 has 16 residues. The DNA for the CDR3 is TGTGCCAGCAGCTTAGACGTGGGGGGGCCTACAGATACGCAGTATTTT. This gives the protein CASSLDVGGPTDTQYF.

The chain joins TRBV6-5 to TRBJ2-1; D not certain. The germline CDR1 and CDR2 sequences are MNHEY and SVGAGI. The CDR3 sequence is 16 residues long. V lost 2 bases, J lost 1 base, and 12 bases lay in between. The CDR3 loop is CASSYAGWGSYNEQFF. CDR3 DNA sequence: TGTGCCAGCAGTTACGCCGGCTGGGGATCCTACAATGAGCAGTTCTTC.